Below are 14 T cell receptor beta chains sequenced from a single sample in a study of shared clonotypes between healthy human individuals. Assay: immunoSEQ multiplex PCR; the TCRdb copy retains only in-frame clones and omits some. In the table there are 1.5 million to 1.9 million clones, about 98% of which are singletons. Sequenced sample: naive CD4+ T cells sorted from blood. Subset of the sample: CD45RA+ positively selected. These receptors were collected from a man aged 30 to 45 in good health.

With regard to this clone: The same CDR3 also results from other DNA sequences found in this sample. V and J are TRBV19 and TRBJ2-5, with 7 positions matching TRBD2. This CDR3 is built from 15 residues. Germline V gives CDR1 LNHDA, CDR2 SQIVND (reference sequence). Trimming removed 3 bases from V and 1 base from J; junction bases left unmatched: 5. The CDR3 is CASSILAGAQETQYF. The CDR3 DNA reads TGTGCCAGTAGTATTTTGGCGGGAGCCCAAGAGACCCAGTACTTC.

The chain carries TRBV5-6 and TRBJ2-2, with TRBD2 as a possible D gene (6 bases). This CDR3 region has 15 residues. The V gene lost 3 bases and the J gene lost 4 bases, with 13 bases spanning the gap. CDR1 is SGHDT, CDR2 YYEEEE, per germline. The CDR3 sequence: CASSSPTRSTGELFF. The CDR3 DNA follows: TGTGCCAGCAGCTCGCCGACTAGGAGCACCGGGGAGCTGTTTTTT.

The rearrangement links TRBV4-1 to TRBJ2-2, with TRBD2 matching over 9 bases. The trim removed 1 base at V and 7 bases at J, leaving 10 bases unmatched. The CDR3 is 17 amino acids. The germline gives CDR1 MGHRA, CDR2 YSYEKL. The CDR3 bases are TGCGCCAGCAGCCAAGGGCGACTAGCGGATGGGAGCGGGGAGCTGTTTTTT. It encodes CASSQGRLADGSGELFF.

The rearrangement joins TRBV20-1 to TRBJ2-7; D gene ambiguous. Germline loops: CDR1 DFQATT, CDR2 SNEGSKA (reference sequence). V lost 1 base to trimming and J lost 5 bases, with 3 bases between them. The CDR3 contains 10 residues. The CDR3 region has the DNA TGCAGTGCTAGAGTCGACGAGCAGTACTTC. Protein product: CSARVDEQYF.

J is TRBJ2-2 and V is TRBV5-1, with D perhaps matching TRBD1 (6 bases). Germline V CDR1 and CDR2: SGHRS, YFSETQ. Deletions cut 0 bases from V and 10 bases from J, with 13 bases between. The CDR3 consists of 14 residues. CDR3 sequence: CASSLVGASKELFF. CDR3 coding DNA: TGCGCCAGCAGCTTGGTGGGGGCGAGTAAGGAGCTGTTTTTT.

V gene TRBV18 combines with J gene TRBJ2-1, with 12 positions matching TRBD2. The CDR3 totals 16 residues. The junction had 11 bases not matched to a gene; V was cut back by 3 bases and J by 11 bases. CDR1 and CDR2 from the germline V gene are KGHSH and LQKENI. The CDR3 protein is CASSPGPASGRAKQFF. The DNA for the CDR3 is TGTGCCAGCTCACCGGGTCCGGCTAGCGGGAGGGCCAAGCAGTTCTTC.

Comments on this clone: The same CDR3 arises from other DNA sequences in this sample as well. The CDR3 protein is CASSRDYEQYF. The DNA for the CDR3 is TGTGCCAGCAGCAGGGACTACGAGCAGTACTTC. The V and J genes are TRBV11-2 and TRBJ2-7, with no clear D. The CDR3 totals 11 residues. Germline V gene sequence: CDR1 SGHAT, CDR2 FQNNGV. V lost 5 bases, J lost 3 bases, and 5 bases lay in between.

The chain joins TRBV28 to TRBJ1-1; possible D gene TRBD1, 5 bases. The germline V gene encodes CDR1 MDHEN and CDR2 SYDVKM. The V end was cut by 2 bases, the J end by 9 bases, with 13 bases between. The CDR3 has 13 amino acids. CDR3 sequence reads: CASSLGGAAQAFF. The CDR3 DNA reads TGTGCCAGCAGTTTAGGCGGGGCGGCCCAAGCTTTCTTT.

The CDR3 protein is CASSVDSAETQYF. Written as DNA, the CDR3 is TGTGCCAGCAGCGTAGATAGCGCGGAGACCCAGTACTTC. The V call is TRBV9, the J call TRBJ2-5; maybe TRBD2 (5 bases). V lost 0 bases and J 5 bases, leaving 8 bases between the germline ends. Germline CDR1 and CDR2: SGDLS and YYNGEE. The CDR3 sequence is 13 residues long.

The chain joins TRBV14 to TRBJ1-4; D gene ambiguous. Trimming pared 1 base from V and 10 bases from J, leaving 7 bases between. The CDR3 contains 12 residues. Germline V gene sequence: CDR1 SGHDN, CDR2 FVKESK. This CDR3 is CASSQGIRKLFF. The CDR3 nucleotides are TGTGCCAGCAGCCAAGGAATACGAAAACTGTTTTTT.

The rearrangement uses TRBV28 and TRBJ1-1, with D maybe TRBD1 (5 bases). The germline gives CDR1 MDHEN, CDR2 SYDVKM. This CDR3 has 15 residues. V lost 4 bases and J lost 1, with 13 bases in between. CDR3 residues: CASSSQGAANTEAFF. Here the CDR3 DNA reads TGTGCCAGCAGTTCGCAAGGGGCCGCGAACACTGAAGCTTTCTTT.

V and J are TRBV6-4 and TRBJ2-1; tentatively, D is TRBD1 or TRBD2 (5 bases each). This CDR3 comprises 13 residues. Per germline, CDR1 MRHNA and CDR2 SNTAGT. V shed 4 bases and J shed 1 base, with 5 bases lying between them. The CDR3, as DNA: TGTGCCAGCAGTGGGGGGTCCTACAATGAGCAGTTCTTC. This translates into CASSGGSYNEQFF.

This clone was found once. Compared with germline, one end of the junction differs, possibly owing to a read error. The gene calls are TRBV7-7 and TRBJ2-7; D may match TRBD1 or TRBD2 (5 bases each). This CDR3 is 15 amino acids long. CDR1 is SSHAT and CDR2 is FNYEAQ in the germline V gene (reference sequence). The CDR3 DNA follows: TGTGCTAGCAGCTTAGCGCTCGGCAGGGACTACGAGCAGTACTTC. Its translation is CASSLALGRDYEQYF.

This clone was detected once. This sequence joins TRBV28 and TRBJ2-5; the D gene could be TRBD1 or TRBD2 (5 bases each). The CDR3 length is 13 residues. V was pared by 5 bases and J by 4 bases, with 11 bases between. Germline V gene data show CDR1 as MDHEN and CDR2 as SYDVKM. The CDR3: CASSLGTGETQYF. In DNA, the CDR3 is TGTGCCAGCAGTCTTGGGACCGGAGAGACCCAGTACTTC.